The T cell receptor beta chain described here comes from a study of shared clonotypes between healthy human individuals. Points on this clone: Other nucleotide sequences from this sample produce the same CDR3.

There were no recent acute infections or vaccinations among the donors, who were healthy HIV-negative adults. Every donor was a Caucasian adult from Nashville, Tennessee. Assay execution proceeded at the deep level. In the original workflow: With immunoSEQ giving junction-only sequences and no quality scores, filtering differed. Libraries were prepared by immunoSEQ multiplex PCR; TCRdb keeps only in-frame clonotypes and omits some of them. V, J and clone size derive from that table, while D and trimming were established from the DNA sequence. Here the sample spans approximately 2,000,000 clones, roughly 90% being singletons. Sequencing used naive CD4+ T cells from PBMCs. The subset: CD45RA+ positively selected. The clonotype originates from a man aged 18 to 30 in good health. Some clones in this sample may be carry-over from other donors' samples.

Here the CDR3 reads CASSIGLAGGPSSYNEQFF. The CDR3 DNA is TGTGCCAGTAGTATTGGGCTAGCGGGAGGGCCGAGCTCCTACAATGAGCAGTTCTTC. The chain links TRBV19 to TRBJ2-1; TRBD2 aligns across 12 bases. Germline-derived CDR1 and CDR2 are LNHDA and SQIVND (reference sequence). With 3 bases clipped from V and 0 bases from J, the junction kept 9 bases outside the gene matches. This CDR3 region has 19 residues.